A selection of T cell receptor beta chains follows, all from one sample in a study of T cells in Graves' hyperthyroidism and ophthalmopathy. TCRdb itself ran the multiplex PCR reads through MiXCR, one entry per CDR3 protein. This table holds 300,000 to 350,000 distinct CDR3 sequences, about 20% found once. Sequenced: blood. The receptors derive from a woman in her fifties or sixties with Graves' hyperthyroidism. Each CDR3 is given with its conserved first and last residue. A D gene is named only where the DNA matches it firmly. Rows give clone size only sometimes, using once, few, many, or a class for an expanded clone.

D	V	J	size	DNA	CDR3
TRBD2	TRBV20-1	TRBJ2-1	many	TGCAGTGCTAGGTCGGGGGGTAGCAATGAGCAGTTCTTC	CSARSGGSNEQFF
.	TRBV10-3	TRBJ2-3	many	TGTGCCATCAGTGATCCGCGTGCGGAGGGTACGCAGTATTTT	CAISDPRAEGTQYF
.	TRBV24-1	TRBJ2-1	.	TGTGCCACCAGTGATTTCAACGGTGGGCCTTACAATGAGCAGTTCTTC	CATSDFNGGPYNEQFF
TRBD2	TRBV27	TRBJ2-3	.	TGCGCCAGCAGCCAAGATCCGGGGGGGGCGTATACGCAGTATTTT	CASSQDPGGAYTQYF
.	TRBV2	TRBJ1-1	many	TGTGCCAGCAGTGAAAGGTTGGGCCAGAACACTGAAGCTTTCTTT	CASSERLGQNTEAFF
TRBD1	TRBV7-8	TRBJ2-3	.	TGTGCCAGCAGCCCACACAGGGGTTACAACACAGATACGCAGTATTTT	CASSPHRGYNTDTQYF
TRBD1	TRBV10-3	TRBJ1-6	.	TGTGCCATCAGTAGACAGGGGGATCTCGGAAGCTCACCCCTCCACTTT	CAISRQGDLGSSPLHF
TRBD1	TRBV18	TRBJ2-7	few	TGTGCCAGCTCGGACACAGGGGGCGCGGACGAGCAGTACTTC	CASSDTGGADEQYF
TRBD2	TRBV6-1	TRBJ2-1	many	TGTGCCAGCAGTAGGGGCGGGAGCCGGCAGTTCTTC	CASSRGGSRQFF
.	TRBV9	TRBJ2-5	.	TGTGCCAGCAGCGTAGGCGTTAGGGAACAAGAGACCCAGTACTTC	CASSVGVREQETQYF
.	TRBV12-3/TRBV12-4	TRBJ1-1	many	TGTGCCAGCATCGGATCAGGGTTGGCAGTAGAAGCTTTCTTT	CASIGSGLAVEAFF
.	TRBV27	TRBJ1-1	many	TGTGCCAGCAGTCCCCTGGGGGGGAACACTGAAGCTTTCTTT	CASSPLGGNTEAFF
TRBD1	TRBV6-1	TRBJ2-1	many	TGTGCCAGCAGTCGTCCGGGACAGGGGGTCAATGAGCAGTTCTTC	CASSRPGQGVNEQFF
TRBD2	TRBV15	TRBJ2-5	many	TGTGCCACCAGCAATATAGCGGGAGAGACCCAGTACTTC	CATSNIAGETQYF
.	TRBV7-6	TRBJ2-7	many	TGTGCCAGCAGCTTAGAGGAAGCCTACGAGCAGTACTTC	CASSLEEAYEQYF
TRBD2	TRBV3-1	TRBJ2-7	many	TGTGCCAGCAGCCAGGGGACTAGCGGGAGCTACGAGCAGTACTTC	CASSQGTSGSYEQYF
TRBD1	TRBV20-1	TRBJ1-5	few	TGCAGTGCTAGAGATATTGGCGGACAGGGGGCTCAGCCCCAGCATTTT	CSARDIGGQGAQPQHF
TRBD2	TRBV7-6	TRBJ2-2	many	TGTGCCAGCAGCCTCAAGCCGGGACTAGCGTACACCGGGGAGCTGTTTTTT	CASSLKPGLAYTGELFF
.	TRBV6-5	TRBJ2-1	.	TGTGCCAGCAGTTACTCCCCCACGTACAATGAGCAGTTCTTC	CASSYSPTYNEQFF
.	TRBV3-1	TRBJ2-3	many	TGTGCCAGCAGCCAAGACGGGGGACAGCGATACACAGATACGCAGTATTTT	CASSQDGGQRYTDTQYF
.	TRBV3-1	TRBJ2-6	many	TGTGCCAGCAGCCAAGACGTCTCTGGGGCCAACGTCCTGACTTTC	CASSQDVSGANVLTF
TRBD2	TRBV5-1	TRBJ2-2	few	TGCGCCAGCAGCTTACTAGCGGGAGAGGCCGGGGAGCTGTTTTTT	CASSLLAGEAGELFF
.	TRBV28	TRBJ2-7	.	TGTGCCAGCAACTCGGCGATGTACTACGAGCAGTACTTC	CASNSAMYYEQYF
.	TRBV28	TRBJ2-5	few	TGTGCCAGCAGTTTAGGTCAGGGGCGACAAGAGACCCAGTACTTC	CASSLGQGRQETQYF
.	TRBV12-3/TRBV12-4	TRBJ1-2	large	TGTGCCAGCAGCCCTAATAACCGGGCCTTCTATGGCTACACCTTC	CASSPNNRAFYGYTF
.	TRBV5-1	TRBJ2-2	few	TGCGCCAGCAGCCTGCAGACCGCTGCGAACACCGGGGAGCTGTTTTTT	CASSLQTAANTGELFF
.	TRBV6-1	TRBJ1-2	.	TGTGCCAGCAGTCCACAGCGGGTCTATGGCTACACCTTC	CASSPQRVYGYTF
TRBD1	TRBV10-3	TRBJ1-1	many	TGTGCCATCAGTCCCGGGACAGAGAACACTGAAGCTTTCTTT	CAISPGTENTEAFF
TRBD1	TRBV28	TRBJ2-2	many	TGTGCCAGCAGTTTTCCAGGGGGTACCGGGGAGCTGTTTTTT	CASSFPGGTGELFF
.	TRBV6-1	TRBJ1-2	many	TGTGCCAGCAGTGAAATAGACGGACCCTATGGCTACACCTTC	CASSEIDGPYGYTF
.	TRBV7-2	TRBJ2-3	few	TGTGCCAGCAGCCCAGACCAGGAGCAGGGCACAGATACGCAGTATTTT	CASSPDQEQGTDTQYF
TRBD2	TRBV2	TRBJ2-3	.	TGTGCCAGGACTGGCAGGGAGGGAGATACGCAGTATTTT	CARTGREGDTQYF
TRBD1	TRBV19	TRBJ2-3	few	TGTGCCAGTAGTACCGGTGAGACAGGGGGCCGCACAGATACGCAGTATTTT	CASSTGETGGRTDTQYF
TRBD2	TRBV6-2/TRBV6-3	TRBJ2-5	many	TGTGCCAGCAGTTCGCACTATAGCGGGGGGGCTGGTGAGACCCAGTACTTC	CASSSHYSGGAGETQYF
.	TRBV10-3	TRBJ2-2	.	TGTGCCGGCTCATACTCGAACACCGGGGAGCTGTTTTTT	CAGSYSNTGELFF
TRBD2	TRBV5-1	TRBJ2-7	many	TGTGCCAGCAGCTTAGTCGGCGGGAGCTACGAGCAGTACTTC	CASSLVGGSYEQYF
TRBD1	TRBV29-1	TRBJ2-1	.	TGCAGCGTTGAATACCAGGGGACAGACCACAATGAGCAGTTCTTC	CSVEYQGTDHNEQFF
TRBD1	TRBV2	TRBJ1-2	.	TGTGCCAGCAGTGGACAGGGAGACTATGGCTACACCTTC	CASSGQGDYGYTF
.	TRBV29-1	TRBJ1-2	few	TGCAGCGTTGAAGATCTGGGGCCGCGTTATGGCTACACCTTC	CSVEDLGPRYGYTF
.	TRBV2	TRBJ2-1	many	TGTGCCAGCAGTGAAGGGGACAATGAGCAGTTCTTC	CASSEGDNEQFF
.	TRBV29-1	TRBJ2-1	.	TGCAGCGCCCTCCGGACCAACAATGAGCAGTTCTTC	CSALRTNNEQFF
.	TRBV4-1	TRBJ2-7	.	TGCGCCAGCAGCCAAGGGGGGGGGGCCCACCACGAGCAGTACTTC	CASSQGGGAHHEQYF
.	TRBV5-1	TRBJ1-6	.	TGCGCCAGCAGCTTGGACCCGGGGTCGGACTCACCCCTCCACTTT	CASSLDPGSDSPLHF
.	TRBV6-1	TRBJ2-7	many	TGTGCCAGCAGTAGCGTGTCTTCCTACGAGCAGTACTTC	CASSSVSSYEQYF
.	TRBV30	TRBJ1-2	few	TGTGCCTGGGGTCCACCGGGACACCCTCTAGGCTACACCTTC	CAWGPPGHPLGYTF
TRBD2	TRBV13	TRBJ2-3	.	TGTGCCAGCAGCTTTAGCGGGAGGAACACAGATACGCAGTATTTT	CASSFSGRNTDTQYF